The 28 T cell receptor beta chains presented below share a single source sample, sequenced in a study of blood T cell repertoires in COVID-19. Sequencing used immunoSEQ multiplex PCR; TCRdb keeps in-frame clones, though not all of them. The table has roughly 330,000 clones, about nine tenths seen once. Sequencing used peripheral blood. The receptors shown here come from a man aged 25 to 45 with COVID-19, enrolled during active disease.

V usage is TRBV6-2 or TRBV6-3 and J usage is TRBJ1-1; D gene unclear. Germline V lookup: CDR1 MNHEY, CDR2 SVGEGT. The germline V and J ends were trimmed by 2 bases and 4 bases, with 11 bases remaining between them. The length of the CDR3 is 14 residues. CDR3 protein: CASSYLGEGTEAFF. The CDR3 coding sequence is TGTGCCAGCAGTTACCTCGGAGAGGGCACTGAAGCTTTCTTT.

This rearrangement joins TRBV10-2 to TRBJ1-3; 7 bases agree with TRBD1. The CDR3 loop spans 16 amino acids. Germline V lookup: CDR1 WSHSY, CDR2 SAAADI. V shed 5 bases and J 2 bases; nucleotides not matched to a gene: 9. CDR3 sequence: CASSRGTAGAGNTIYF. The CDR3 DNA follows: TGCGCCAGCAGTCGAGGGACAGCGGGGGCTGGAAACACCATATATTTT.

J is TRBJ1-1 and V is TRBV6-2 or TRBV6-3; 8 bases agree with TRBD1. Germline V gene data show CDR1 as MNHEY and CDR2 as SVGEGT. The CDR3 runs to 14 residues. With 5 bases clipped from V and 3 bases from J, the junction kept 5 bases outside the gene matches. CDR3 DNA: TGTGCCAGCAGTAACAGGGGGAGGGACACTGAAGCTTTCTTT. It codes for CASSNRGRDTEAFF.

This clone was seen a handful of times. V usage is TRBV6-6 and J usage is TRBJ2-7; TRBD2 aligns across 9 bases. CDR1 and CDR2 from the germline V gene are MNHNY and SVGAGI (reference sequence). Trimming removed 6 bases from V and 3 bases from J; junction bases left unmatched: 9. There are 15 residues in the CDR3. CDR3 in DNA: TGTGCCAGCAGCTGGGAGACTAGCGGACACTACGAGCAGTACTTC. Its protein product is CASSWETSGHYEQYF.

On this clone itself: Other DNA sequences in the same sample also yield this CDR3. The chain employs TRBV5-1 and TRBJ2-1, with a weak D call TRBD1 (5 bases). The CDR3 has 12 amino acids. The germline V and J ends were trimmed by 0 bases and 7 bases, with 5 bases remaining between them. Germline V gene lookup returns CDR1 SGHRS and CDR2 YFSETQ. CDR3 in amino acids: CASSLAGNEQFF. Written as DNA, the CDR3 is TGCGCCAGCAGCTTGGCAGGGAATGAGCAGTTCTTC.

CDR3 in DNA: TGTGCCAGCAGCTTTGGGACTAGCGGGCCCGTGGATACGCAGTATTTT. Translated: CASSFGTSGPVDTQYF. This chain uses TRBV7-9 with TRBJ2-3; 12 bases are a match to TRBD2. Unmatched junction bases numbered 7, after V lost 3 bases and J lost 6 bases. This CDR3 comprises 16 residues. CDR1 and CDR2 (germline): SEHNR, FQNEAQ (reference sequence).

The chain joins TRBV5-4 to TRBJ2-7; 7 positions agree with TRBD1. Germline V lookup: CDR1 SGHNT, CDR2 YYREEE (reference sequence). V was clipped by 5 bases and J by 2 bases; unmatched bases: 7. The CDR3 is 14 residues long. The CDR3 loop reads CASSLPGTAYEQYF. Written as DNA, the CDR3 is TGTGCCAGCAGTCTACCCGGGACAGCCTACGAGCAGTACTTC.

This chain uses TRBV5-4 with TRBJ2-5, with a weak D call TRBD1 (5 bases). Trimming cost V 4 bases and J 1 base, with 14 bases left between them. Germline V gene lookup returns CDR1 SGHNT and CDR2 YYREEE (reference sequence). There are 15 residues in the CDR3. CDR3 loop: CASSTRAGIQETQYF. The CDR3 DNA reads as TGTGCCAGCAGCACCAGGGCCGGCATCCAAGAGACCCAGTACTTC.

CDR3 in amino acids: CAISGGAGGYYEQYF. For the CDR3, the DNA is TGTGCCATCAGTGGAGGAGCGGGGGGGTACTACGAGCAGTACTTC. This chain links TRBV10-3 with TRBJ2-7; 10 bases are a match to TRBD2. V was pared by 4 bases and J by 3 bases, with 6 bases of the junction left unmatched. Germline V gene lookup returns CDR1 ENHRY and CDR2 SYGVKD. The CDR3 has 15 residues.

The chain is built from TRBV2 and TRBJ2-7; 8 nucleotides match TRBD2. Trimming took 6 bases from V and 7 from J; bases not matched to a gene: 5. The germline CDR1 and CDR2 sequences are SNHLY and FYNNEI. This CDR3 has 12 amino acids. CDR3 bases: TGTGCCAGCAGCGGGGGGGGAATTGAGCAGTACTTC. Its translation is CASSGGGIEQYF.

The chain couples TRBV9 to TRBJ2-2; 14 bases are a match to TRBD2. The CDR3 is 16 residues long. Germline CDR1 is SGDLS and CDR2 is YYNGEE. V trimming: 3 bases; J trimming: 7 bases; junction bases outside the gene matches: 5. CDR3 sequence (DNA): TGTGCCAGCAGCGCGACTAGCGGGAGGGCCGGCGGGGAGCTGTTTTTT. This translates into CASSATSGRAGGELFF.

J is TRBJ2-5 and V is TRBV24-1, with TRBD2 identical over 12 bases. The CDR3 runs to 18 residues. V was pared by 2 bases and J by 2 bases, with 8 bases of the junction left unmatched. CDR1 and CDR2 from the germline V gene are KGHDR and SFDVKD. As DNA, the CDR3 is TGTGCCACCAGTGATTCTAGCGGGAGGGCCATTGGTCAAGAGACCCAGTACTTC. The encoded protein is CATSDSSGRAIGQETQYF.

The V gene is TRBV28, the J gene TRBJ2-7; 10 nucleotides align to TRBD1. Unmatched junction bases numbered 5, after V lost 5 bases and J lost 1 base. The germline V gene has CDR1 MDHEN and CDR2 SYDVKM. This CDR3 is built from 15 residues. CDR3 amino acids: CASSEGTGASYEQYF. The CDR3 DNA follows: TGTGCCAGCAGTGAAGGGACAGGGGCGTCCTACGAGCAGTACTTC.

V gene TRBV6-1 combines with J gene TRBJ2-3; maybe TRBD2 (6 bases). Germline CDR1 reads MNHNS; CDR2 reads SASEGT. V lost 3 bases, J lost 5 bases, and 15 bases lay in between. This CDR3 is built from 15 residues. The CDR3 nucleotides are TGTGCCAGCAGTGAGGGACTCGGGGCCGGAGATACGCAGTATTTT. Its protein product is CASSEGLGAGDTQYF.

The rearrangement uses TRBV28 and TRBJ1-6; D is perhaps TRBD1 (5 bases). The germline V gene has CDR1 MDHEN and CDR2 SYDVKM. The CDR3 extends over 15 amino acids. The V and J ends lost 7 bases and 6 bases respectively, with 16 bases between them. The CDR3 DNA follows: TGTGCCAGCACCATTCGCAGGGCCCTTAATTCACCCCTCCACTTT. Protein product: CASTIRRALNSPLHF.

The genes are TRBV5-1 and TRBJ1-1; TRBD1 agrees at 8 bases. J gave up 3 bases and V 5 bases, and 6 bases lay outside the gene matches. Per germline, CDR1 SGHRS and CDR2 YFSETQ. The CDR3 spans 14 residues. CDR3 DNA: TGCGCCAGCAGGACAGGGGTGGTGGACACTGAAGCTTTCTTT. The encoded protein is CASRTGVVDTEAFF.

V gene TRBV5-1 combines with J gene TRBJ1-1, with 7 bases aligning to TRBD1. CDR1 and CDR2 from the germline V gene are SGHRS and YFSETQ. The trim removed 5 bases at V and 4 bases at J, leaving 5 bases unmatched. This CDR3 spans 13 amino acids. In DNA, the CDR3 is TGCGCCAGCAGTCTCGACAGGGTCACTGAAGCTTTCTTT. Translated: CASSLDRVTEAFF.

This clone has a handful of counts. The chain has TRBV6-1 and TRBJ2-7; D is uncertain. The CDR3 length is 14 residues. The ends were cut back, 2 bases at V and 2 bases at J, with 10 bases in the middle. The germline CDR1 and CDR2 sequences are MNHNS and SASEGT. The CDR3 region is CASSEWQAAYEQYF. Here the CDR3 DNA reads TGTGCCAGCAGTGAATGGCAGGCAGCCTACGAGCAGTACTTC.

The chain combines TRBV27 with TRBJ2-7, with 9 bases lining up with TRBD2. Germline V gene data show CDR1 as MNHEY and CDR2 as SMNVEV (reference sequence). The ends lost 5 bases at V and 6 bases at J; junction bases unmatched: 2. This CDR3 has 12 amino acids. The CDR3 spells CASSRAGGEQYF. The CDR3 nucleotides are TGTGCCAGCAGTAGAGCGGGAGGCGAGCAGTACTTC.

The CDR3 protein is CASSLERVRETQYF. CDR3 bases: TGTGCCAGCAGCTTAGAGCGGGTTCGGGAGACCCAGTACTTC. This chain links TRBV13 with TRBJ2-5, with D tentatively TRBD2 (6 bases). The CDR3 consists of 14 residues. Trimming stripped 1 base from V and 5 bases from J, with 11 bases between. Per the germline V gene, CDR1 is PRHDT and CDR2 is FYEKMQ (reference sequence). Looking up the rest from reference TRBV13 and TRBJ2-5 gives the full variable domain: AAGVIQSPRHLIKEKRETATLKCYPIPRHDTVYWYQQGPGQDPQFLISFYEKMQSDKGSIPDRFSAQQFSDYHSELNMSSLELGDSALYFCASSLERVRETQYFGPGTRLLVL.

This sequence joins TRBV7-2 and TRBJ2-1; possibly TRBD1 for D (5 bases). V was shortened by 6 bases and J by 0 bases, with 15 bases between the two germline ends. The CDR3 spans 16 residues. CDR1 is SGHTA and CDR2 is FQGNSA in the germline V gene. The CDR3, as DNA: TGTGCCAGCAGATATATGACAGCGAGCTCCTACAATGAGCAGTTCTTC. Encoded protein: CASRYMTASSYNEQFF.

V is TRBV11-2 and J is TRBJ2-3; D perhaps matches TRBD1 (5 bases). The CDR3 is 15 residues long. In germline, CDR1 is SGHAT, CDR2 FQNNGV. Trimming shortened V by 3 bases and J by 4 bases, and 14 bases separated the two germline ends. CDR3 sequence: CASSLRQGGSDTQYF. Here the CDR3 DNA reads TGTGCCAGCAGCTTGAGGCAGGGTGGGTCAGATACGCAGTATTTT.

The chain couples TRBV28 to TRBJ2-3; 10 nucleotides agree with TRBD2. The V and J ends lost 10 bases and 0 bases, in that order; junction bases with no gene match: 7. The length of the CDR3 is 15 residues. From germline, CDR1 is MDHEN and CDR2 SYDVKM. In DNA, the CDR3 is TGTGCCACCCAAGCACTAGCGGGGAGCACAGATACGCAGTATTTT. This gives the protein CATQALAGSTDTQYF.

The chain uses TRBV27 and TRBJ1-2; TRBD1 matches 12 bases. This CDR3 comprises 14 residues. CDR1 is MNHEY and CDR2 is SMNVEV in the germline V gene (reference sequence). Trimming removed 4 bases from V and 7 bases from J; junction bases left unmatched: 4. The CDR3 bases are TGTGCCAGCAGTTGGGGACAGGGGGCGTCTGGCTACACCTTC. Its protein product is CASSWGQGASGYTF.

CDR3 sequence reads: CASSMNSGRVNGELFF. CDR3 in DNA: TGTGCCAGTAGTATGAATAGCGGGAGAGTTAACGGGGAGCTGTTTTTT. The chain has TRBV19 and TRBJ2-2; 9 nucleotides agree with TRBD2. Germline V gene sequence: CDR1 LNHDA, CDR2 SQIVND (reference sequence). This CDR3 comprises 16 residues. V was pared by 3 bases and J by 7 bases, with 9 bases of the junction left unmatched. The full variable domain, in which reference TRBV19 and TRBJ2-2 provide the parts outside the CDR3, is DGGITQSPKYLFRKEGQNVTLSCEQNLNHDAMYWYRQDPGQGLRLIYYSQIVNDFQKGDIAEGYSVSREKKESFPLTVTSAQKNPTAFYLCASSMNSGRVNGELFFGEGSRLTVL.

The gene calls are TRBV18 and TRBJ1-2; 8 nucleotides line up with TRBD1. The V and J ends lost 4 bases and 7 bases, in that order; junction bases with no gene match: 11. The length of the CDR3 is 15 residues. CDR1 is KGHSH and CDR2 is LQKENI in the germline V gene. CDR3 sequence (DNA): TGTGCCAGCTCACTCTACGACAGGGGCCCGGGTGGCTACACCTTC. This gives the protein CASSLYDRGPGGYTF.

The chain couples TRBV5-4 to TRBJ2-1; 10 bases are a match to TRBD1. Germline CDR1 is SGHNT and CDR2 is YYREEE (reference sequence). The junction had 4 bases not matched to a gene; V was cut back by 4 bases and J by 3 bases. CDR3 length equals 15 residues. The CDR3 loop reads CASSPRTGGYNEQFF. The DNA of the CDR3 is TGTGCCAGCAGCCCAAGGACAGGGGGCTACAATGAGCAGTTCTTC.

The rearrangement joins TRBV14 to TRBJ2-5; D is unresolved. This CDR3 is built from 13 residues. The germline V gene has CDR1 SGHDN and CDR2 FVKESK. Between the trimmed V and J ends, which lost 1 base and 3 bases, there was a span of 6 bases. CDR3 protein: CASSQVLKETQYF. For the CDR3, the DNA is TGTGCCAGCAGCCAAGTACTAAAAGAGACCCAGTACTTC.